This T cell receptor (beta chain) was found in a study of CD8 T cells in ankylosing spondylitis. The germline V gene encodes CDR1 SNHLY and CDR2 FYNNEI. The CDR3 totals 12 residues. V dropped 8 bases and J dropped 3 bases, with 11 bases sitting between them. This clonotype was seen a handful of times. Its specificity is unknown. From the 5' RACE reads, TCRdb called clonotypes with MiXCR, one entry per CDR3 protein. The sample lists under 450,000 distinct CDR3 sequences; 20% were seen once. The study's findings and limits: Disease-associated clones were reportedly significantly overrepresented in matched ankylosing spondylitis synovial fluid. Past studies reported some motif variants in reactive arthritis synovial fluid and blood. Disease-linked clones displayed a CD8+ phenotype and appeared relatively rarely in peripheral blood.

The V call is TRBV2, the J call TRBJ2-7; tentatively, D is TRBD1 (7 bases). This receptor was taken from a male donor with ankylosing spondylitis or in good health (not recorded which). Sequencing was done on a sample of blood, either unsorted or a sorted T cell fraction (not recorded which). CDR3 bases: TGTGCCAGCCGCCAGGGGGGCTACGAGCAGTACTTC. This translates into CASRQGGYEQYF.